The present T cell receptor (beta chain) was sequenced within a study of blood T cell repertoires in COVID-19 (dated by TCRdb to about 2020). Looking at the study overall: The collaborator samples originated in the United States, Italy and Spain and spanned the acute and convalescent phases of COVID-19. The prospective study material was composed of cDNA or gDNA derived from T cells, B-cell-depleted T cells, or PBMCs. The dataset comprised deeply sampled blood TCRbeta repertoires from subjects exposed to, actively infected with, or recovered from COVID-19. The repertoires were made available in a free public database intended to serve as a resource for research on the immune response to SARS-CoV-2. Samples came from the ongoing ImmuneRACE study (first 160 participants) plus 1,254 subjects from 6 global collaborators. Nearly every sample came with metadata listing a de-identified subject ID, COVID-19 status, age in years and sex. Where HLA class I and class II types were available, the types were taken from metadata supplied by the sample provider, not from assay-based typing. The full study reports these points: The amount of clinical and demographic metadata varied by source and participant and was provided uncurated.

TCRbeta CDR3 regions were amplified from genomic DNA by means of the immunoSEQ Assay, a bias-controlled multiplex PCR. The original methods were these. The number of nucleated cells in each sample was estimated by amplification of reference gene primers within the assay. To quantify the absolute abundance of each unique TCRbeta CDR3 rearrangement, sequence reads were collapsed and filtered. For each sample, productive Simpson clonality was calculated as the square root of Simpson's diversity index across productive rearrangements. The source is immuneACCESS, and TCRdb retained only in-frame sequences with V and J called. Part of the clones is not carried over; for the studies checked, unresolved V genes explain less than half of this, and the remainder is unexplained. The V and J calls and clone size come from that table; D and trimming were worked out from the DNA. The sample table contains about 140,000 clones; only one count was recorded for around 73% of them. The ten largest clones capture approximately 9% of the sample.

A remark on this clone: Its antigen specificity is not known. No much larger clone exists at a distance of one base, and base qualities are not known.

The collaborating institutions used their own protocols to collect whole blood in K2EDTA tubes. For TCRbeta analysis, collaborators shipped samples as frozen whole blood, isolated PBMCs, or DNA extracted from either of those sample types. CDR1 and CDR2, per the germline V gene, are MNHNS and SASEGT. Trimmed from V: 3 bases; trimmed from J: 5 bases; junction bases lacking a gene match: 8. Including cysteine and phenylalanine, the CDR3 has 15 amino acids. CDR3 DNA only is kept here, 45 bases in frame from base 1. The sample comprised peripheral blood. The TCR sequence derives from a woman aged 45-59 years with active or convalescent COVID-19. This sequence uses TRBV6-1 and TRBJ2-5, and 8 bases in between align with TRBD2. The CDR3 reads CASSDLTGGRETQYF. The DNA is as follows: TGTGCCAGCAGTGATCTGACGGGAGGGAGGGAGACCCAGTACTTC.